These 5 T cell receptor beta chains came from one sample sequenced in a study of T cells in Graves' hyperthyroidism and ophthalmopathy. The CDR3 regions of TCR beta were amplified from RNA transcripts. Researchers ran a first-round RT-PCR on the TCR CDR3 using the HTBI primer set. One entry per CDR3 protein results from TCRdb running MiXCR on the multiplex PCR reads. The data hold about 98,000 distinct CDR3 sequences, with 35% to 45% observed a single time. The sample comprised peripheral blood or thyroid tissue (not recorded which). The receptors derive from a woman aged 30 to 39 with Graves' hyperthyroidism.

The chain carries TRBV5-2 and TRBJ2-7. TRBV5-2 is a pseudogene segment. The CDR3 sequence is 8 residues long. Here the CDR3 DNA reads TGTGCCAGCAACGAGCAGTACTTC. Encoded protein: CASNEQYF.

There are many counts of this clonotype. The chain is built from TRBV29-1 and TRBJ1-2; TRBD1 is a possible D gene (6 bases). Between the trimmed V and J ends, which lost 5 bases and 4 bases, there was a span of 29 bases. Germline assignment: CDR1 SQVTM and CDR2 ANQGSEA. The CDR3 sequence is 18 residues long. The CDR3 bases are TGCAGCGTTACTCTGAGCTGGGACAAAAGGGGTGGCGGCTATGGCTACACCTTC. Its protein is CSVTLSWDKRGGGYGYTF.

This clonotype has ten or more counts. This chain links TRBV2 with TRBJ1-5, with 8 positions matching TRBD1. This CDR3 is built from 14 residues. The junction had 6 bases not matched to a gene; V was cut back by 5 bases and J by 6 bases. CDR1 SNHLY and CDR2 FYNNEI come from the germline V gene. CDR3 residues: CASSSTGGGQPQHF. The CDR3 DNA follows: TGTGCCAGCAGTTCAACAGGGGGGGGTCAGCCCCAGCATTTT.

This clonotype was observed at least ten times. The chain carries TRBV6-6 and TRBJ1-5; 11 nucleotides agree with TRBD1. The J segment lost 6 bases and the V segment lost 6 bases, leaving 4 bases of the junction unmatched. The CDR3 totals 14 residues. Germline V gene lookup returns CDR1 MNHNY and CDR2 SVGAGI (reference sequence). CDR3 amino acids: CASSRTGGFQPQHF. The DNA for the CDR3 is TGTGCCAGCAGCAGGACAGGGGGCTTTCAGCCCCAGCATTTT.

This clonotype was seen only once. V is TRBV5-4 and J is TRBJ2-7, with 10 bases lining up with TRBD2. The CDR3 loop spans 15 amino acids. With V trimmed by 0 bases and J by 4 bases, 4 bases remained unmatched. Germline V gives CDR1 SGHNT, CDR2 YYREEE (reference sequence). Here the CDR3 reads CASSLVLAGDYEQYF. The CDR3 DNA is TGTGCCAGCAGCTTGGTGCTAGCGGGAGATTACGAGCAGTACTTC.